Shown below are 5 T cell receptor beta chains from a single sample sequenced in a study of regulatory T cells in long-lasting Graves disease. Time point noted: persistent/refractory GD, antithyroid drugs over 5 years with positive TRAb. The TCR library was prepared using RNA isolated from PBMCs. Through Arm-PCR of CDR3 regions and iRepertoire HTBI primers, TCR beta libraries were built. TCRdb itself ran the multiplex PCR reads through MiXCR, one entry per CDR3 protein. The table lists some 440,000 distinct CDR3 sequences, roughly 20% of them singletons. The sample here was peripheral blood mononuclear cells (PBMCs), taken when the disease was refractory, from a patient treated with antithyroid drugs. The receptor source for this set is a female donor with Graves disease.

This clonotype showed up just a few times. V is TRBV7-3 and J is TRBJ2-5; 8 nucleotides align to TRBD1. Germline values: CDR1 SGHTA, CDR2 FQGTGA. The CDR3 extends over 14 amino acids. J gave up 4 bases and V 4 bases, and 5 bases lay outside the gene matches. The CDR3 bases are TGTGCCAGCAGCTCGACAGGGGTATCAGAGACCCAGTACTTC. This translates into CASSSTGVSETQYF. Filled out from reference TRBV7-3 and TRBJ2-5, the complete variable domain reads GAGVSQTPSNKVTEKGKYVELRCDPISGHTALYWYRQSLGQGPEFLIYFQGTGAADDSGLPNDRFFAVRPEGSVSTLKIQRTERGDSAVYLCASSSTGVSETQYFGPGTRLLVL.

In its sample, this clonotype was seen a few times. Here the CDR3 reads CASSPRGSGNTIYF. The CDR3 nucleotides read TGTGCCAGCAGCCCAAGGGGATCTGGAAACACCATATATTTT. The chain carries TRBV11-2 and TRBJ1-3; TRBD1 might be the D (5 bases). CDR1 SGHAT and CDR2 FQNNGV come from the germline V gene. The CDR3 runs to 14 residues. V lost 5 bases and J lost 1, with 9 bases in between.

This clonotype was detected ten times or more. The CDR3 region is CASSVAGGTGELFF. DNA for the CDR3: TGCGCCAGCAGCGTAGCGGGGGGCACCGGGGAGCTGTTTTTT. The chain carries TRBV10-1 and TRBJ2-2, with 10 bases lining up with TRBD2. The J segment lost 4 bases and the V segment lost 6 bases, leaving 2 bases of the junction unmatched. CDR1 WNHNN and CDR2 SYGVQD come from the germline V gene (reference sequence). The CDR3 consists of 14 residues.

Only one count was recorded for this clonotype. A much bigger clone sits one base away, suggesting this may be a read error. The chain links TRBV28 to TRBJ1-5; no definite D call. Per the germline V gene, CDR1 is MDHEN and CDR2 is SYDVKM. V was trimmed by 5 bases and J by 5 bases, leaving 10 bases between them. CDR3 length: 13 residues. The CDR3 sequence: CASSVGSDQPQHF. The CDR3 DNA reads as TGTGCCAGCAGTGTGGGGAGCGATCAGCCCCAGCATTTT.

The table lists this clonotype with a count of one. The chain uses TRBV30 and TRBJ2-3; D might be TRBD2 (6 bases). V lost 8 bases and J lost 0, with 15 bases in between. Per germline, CDR1 GTSNPN and CDR2 SVGIG (reference sequence). The CDR3 is made up of 14 amino acids. This CDR3 is CAGSSVPSTDTQYF. The CDR3 DNA reads TGTGCCGGGTCTAGCGTTCCTAGCACAGATACGCAGTATTTT.